This record concerns one T cell receptor beta chain sequence. Its specificity is not known. The sample belongs to a study of cytotoxic CD8 clonotypes in ibrutinib-treated CLL. Study-wide background: The study included 11 relapsed/refractory and fewer than 16 treatment-naive patients; 17 to 18 had IGHV unmutated disease. Whole-study findings and limits: Pretreatment clonality was elevated relative to age-matched healthy donors and paralleled circulating CD8+ T-cell counts.

CDR3 size: 12 residues. Trimming removed 3 bases at V and 7 bases at J, with 12 bases between. Germline V CDR1 and CDR2: SQVTM, ANQGSEA. With cryopreserved PBMCs as the source, 1.5 to 2 micrograms of genomic DNA went to TCR beta libraries. Some clones are missing from TCRdb's copy, which holds only in-frame ones; the method was immunoSEQ multiplex PCR. The sample yields hundreds of thousands of clones, roughly three quarters seen once. The source material was PBMCs, sampled after 12 months of ibrutinib treatment. The clonotype was recovered from a human donor with chronic lymphocytic leukemia. The rearrangement joins TRBV29-1 to TRBJ2-5; D gene uncertain. The CDR3 sequence is CSVDGSMATQYF. The DNA for the CDR3 is TGCAGCGTTGATGGCTCCATGGCGACCCAGTACTTC.